This record covers a single T cell receptor (beta chain). Since all of the isolated RNA was reverse transcribed, expressed TCRB transcripts were what got sequenced. TCRdb's copy holds only in-frame clones and misses some; the assay was immunoSEQ multiplex PCR. The sample lists about 340,000 clones; 8% were seen once. The CDR3 is 17 amino acids. Germline CDR1 reads LGHNA; CDR2 reads YNFKEQ. Unmatched junction bases numbered 10, after V lost 5 bases and J lost 0 bases. The data stem from a study of beta chain features in type 1 diabetes. This receptor was identified in a woman under 30 in good health. This chain uses TRBV4-2 with TRBJ2-3, with TRBD1 matching over 8 bases. Sequenced input: central memory CD4+ T cells from blood. For the CDR3, the DNA is TGTGCCAGCAGCTCCCGTGCCGGGACAGGAAGCACAGATACGCAGTATTTT. Translated, it gives CASSSRAGTGSTDTQYF.